This T cell receptor (beta chain) emerged from a study of T cell responses to AZD1222 COVID-19 vaccine. Method: immunoSEQ multiplex PCR; TCRdb's copy keeps in-frame clones and lacks some. The table lists 130,000 or so clones, approximately 85% of them singletons. V was trimmed by 5 bases and J by 5 bases, leaving 12 bases between them. Per the germline V gene, CDR1 is MGHDK and CDR2 is SYGVNS. The CDR3 totals 13 residues. This receptor was taken from an adult who received the MenACWY meningococcal vaccine as a control. The chain is built from TRBV25-1 and TRBJ1-1, with D tentatively TRBD1 (5 bases). Here the sequenced sample was peripheral blood, taken 28 days after the second dose of the MenACWY control vaccine. In DNA form, the CDR3 reads TGTGCCAGCAGTCCGGGGCCGGGTACTGAAGCTTTCTTT. Translated, it gives CASSPGPGTEAFF.